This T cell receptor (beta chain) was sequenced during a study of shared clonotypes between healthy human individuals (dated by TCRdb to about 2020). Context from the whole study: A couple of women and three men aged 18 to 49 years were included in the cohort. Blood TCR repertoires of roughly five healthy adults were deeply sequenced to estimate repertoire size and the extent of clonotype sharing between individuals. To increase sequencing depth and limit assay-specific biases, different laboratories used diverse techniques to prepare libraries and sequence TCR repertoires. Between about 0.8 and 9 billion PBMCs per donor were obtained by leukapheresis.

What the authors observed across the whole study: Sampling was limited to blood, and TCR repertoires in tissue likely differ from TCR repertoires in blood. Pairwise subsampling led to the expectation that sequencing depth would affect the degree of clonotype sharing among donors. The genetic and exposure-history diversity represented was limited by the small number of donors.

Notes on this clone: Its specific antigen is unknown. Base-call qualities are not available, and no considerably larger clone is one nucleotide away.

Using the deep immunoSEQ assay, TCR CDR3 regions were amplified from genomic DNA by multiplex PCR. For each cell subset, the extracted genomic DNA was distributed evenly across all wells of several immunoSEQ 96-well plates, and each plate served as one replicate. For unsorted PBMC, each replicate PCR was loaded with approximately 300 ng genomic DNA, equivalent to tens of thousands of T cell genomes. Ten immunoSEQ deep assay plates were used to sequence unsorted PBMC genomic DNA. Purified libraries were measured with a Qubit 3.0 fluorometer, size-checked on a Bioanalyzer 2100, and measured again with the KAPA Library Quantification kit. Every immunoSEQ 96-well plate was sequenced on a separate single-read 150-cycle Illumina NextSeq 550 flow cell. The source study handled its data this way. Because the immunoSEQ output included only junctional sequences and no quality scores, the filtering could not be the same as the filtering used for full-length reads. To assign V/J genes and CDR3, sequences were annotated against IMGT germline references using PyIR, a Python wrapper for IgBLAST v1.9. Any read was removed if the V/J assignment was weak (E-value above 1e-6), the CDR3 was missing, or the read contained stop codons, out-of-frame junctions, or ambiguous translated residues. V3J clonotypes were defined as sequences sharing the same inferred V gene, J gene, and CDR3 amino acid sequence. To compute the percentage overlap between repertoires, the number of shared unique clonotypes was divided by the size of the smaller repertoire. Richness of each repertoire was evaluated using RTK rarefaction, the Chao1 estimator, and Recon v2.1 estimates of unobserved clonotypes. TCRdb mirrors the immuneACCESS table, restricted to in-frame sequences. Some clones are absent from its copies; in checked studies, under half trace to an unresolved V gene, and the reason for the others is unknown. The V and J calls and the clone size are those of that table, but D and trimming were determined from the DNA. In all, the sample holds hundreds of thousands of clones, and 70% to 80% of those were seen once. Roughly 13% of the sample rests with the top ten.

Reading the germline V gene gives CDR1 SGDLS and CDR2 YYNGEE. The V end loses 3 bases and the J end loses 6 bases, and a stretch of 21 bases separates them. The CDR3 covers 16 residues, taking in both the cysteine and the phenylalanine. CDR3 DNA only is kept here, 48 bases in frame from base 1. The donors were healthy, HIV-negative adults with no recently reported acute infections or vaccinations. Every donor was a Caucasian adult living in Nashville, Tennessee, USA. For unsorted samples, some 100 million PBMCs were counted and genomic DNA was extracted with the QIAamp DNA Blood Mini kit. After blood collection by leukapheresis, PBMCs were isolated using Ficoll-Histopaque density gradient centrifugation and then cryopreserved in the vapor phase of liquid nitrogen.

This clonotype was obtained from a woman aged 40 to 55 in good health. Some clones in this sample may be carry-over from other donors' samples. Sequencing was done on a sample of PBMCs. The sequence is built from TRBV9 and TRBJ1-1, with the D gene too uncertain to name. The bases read TGTGCCAGCAGCGACTTGGGAAGCAGTCTCACTCCTGAAGCTTTCTTT. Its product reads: CASSDLGSSLTPEAFF.